These 22 T cell receptor beta chains came from one sample sequenced in a study of blood T cell repertoires in COVID-19. TCRdb's copy holds only in-frame clones and misses some; the assay was immunoSEQ multiplex PCR. The data hold about 100,000 clones, with about 89% observed a single time. Sample: peripheral blood. The source is a woman in her 30s with acute or convalescent COVID-19.

The chain has TRBV30 and TRBJ2-3; 10 bases agree with TRBD2. Per the germline V gene, CDR1 is GTSNPN and CDR2 is SVGIG (reference sequence). The CDR3 has 15 residues. V gave up 0 bases and J gave up 4 bases; unmatched junction bases: 4. The CDR3 DNA sequence: TGTGCCTGGAGTGTCCAGCGGGGGGGCCCAGATACGCAGTATTTT. It encodes CAWSVQRGGPDTQYF.

The J gene is TRBJ1-1, the V gene TRBV7-9; D is unclear. The CDR3 covers 14 residues. Looked up from germline, CDR1 is SEHNR and CDR2 is FQNEAQ (reference sequence). The V gene lost 5 bases and the J gene lost 3 bases, with 13 bases spanning the gap. The CDR3 sequence: CASSRSGSDTEAFF. The CDR3 DNA is TGTGCCAGCAGCCGGTCGGGTTCCGACACTGAAGCTTTCTTT.

The chain combines TRBV9 with TRBJ2-1, with D perhaps matching TRBD2 (5 bases). The germline V gene has CDR1 SGDLS and CDR2 YYNGEE. Trimming cost V 1 base and J 6 bases, with 11 bases left between them. The CDR3 spans 14 residues. CDR3 nucleotides: TGTGCCAGCAGCGTATGGGTAGAGGGCAATGAGCAGTTCTTC. This translates into CASSVWVEGNEQFF.

Comment on this clone: The same CDR3 is also encoded by other DNA sequences in this sample. This sequence joins TRBV5-1 and TRBJ2-2, with D perhaps matching TRBD1 (5 bases). CDR1 and CDR2 from the germline V gene are SGHRS and YFSETQ. This CDR3 has 14 amino acids. Deletions cut 4 bases from V and 1 base from J, with 8 bases between. The CDR3 coding sequence is TGCGCCAGCAGCCTGGGGCAGAACACCGGGGAGCTGTTTTTT. It is translated as CASSLGQNTGELFF.

The chain employs TRBV7-3 and TRBJ2-2; 13 bases match TRBD2. The CDR3 is 16 amino acids. In germline, CDR1 is SGHTA, CDR2 FQGTGA. Trimming took 3 bases from V and 5 from J; bases not matched to a gene: 3. Written as DNA, the CDR3 is TGTGCCAGCAGCTTCCGGACTAGCGGGGGAACCGGGGAGCTGTTTTTT. Its translation is CASSFRTSGGTGELFF. Together with reference TRBV7-3 and TRBJ2-2, the CDR3 gives the full variable domain: GAGVSQTPSNKVTEKGKYVELRCDPISGHTALYWYRQSLGQGPEFLIYFQGTGAADDSGLPNDRFFAVRPEGSVSTLKIQRTERGDSAVYLCASSFRTSGGTGELFFGEGSRLTVL.

This rearrangement joins TRBV5-5 to TRBJ1-2; TRBD1 aligns across 10 bases. V trimming: 4 bases; J trimming: 3 bases; junction bases outside the gene matches: 6. This CDR3 is built from 15 residues. CDR1 is SGHKS, CDR2 YYEKEE, per germline (reference sequence). This CDR3 is CASSTGTGDYYGYTF. In DNA, the CDR3 is TGTGCCAGCAGCACCGGGACAGGGGATTACTATGGCTACACCTTC.

The chain couples TRBV11-2 to TRBJ1-5; D is unclear. The CDR3 spans 15 residues. V lost 5 bases and J 0 bases, leaving 11 bases between the germline ends. In germline, CDR1 is SGHAT, CDR2 FQNNGV. CDR3 bases: TGTGCCAGCAGCCTCACAGCCTCTAGCAATCAGCCCCAGCATTTT. This translates into CASSLTASSNQPQHF.

This chain links TRBV7-9 with TRBJ1-4; D is unresolved. V lost 5 bases and J lost 1, with 11 bases in between. Germline loops: CDR1 SEHNR, CDR2 FQNEAQ (reference sequence). The CDR3 length is 15 residues. CDR3: CASSPDGVTNEKLFF. Written as DNA, the CDR3 is TGTGCCAGCAGCCCAGACGGGGTAACTAATGAAAAACTGTTTTTT.

The chain is built from TRBV9 and TRBJ2-3; no clear D. The germline V and J ends were trimmed by 0 bases and 2 bases, with 10 bases remaining between them. The CDR3 runs 15 residues. CDR1 and CDR2 from the germline V gene are SGDLS and YYNGEE. CDR3 in amino acids: CASSVAPVATDTQYF. The CDR3 DNA sequence: TGTGCCAGCAGCGTAGCGCCGGTTGCCACAGATACGCAGTATTTT.

The rearrangement links TRBV5-1 to TRBJ1-2; 8 bases fit TRBD1. Trimming took 1 base from V and 4 from J; bases not matched to a gene: 6. Germline V gene data show CDR1 as SGHRS and CDR2 as YFSETQ. The length of the CDR3 is 15 residues. As DNA, the CDR3 is TGCGCCAGCAGCTTGAGGGGACAGGCGTCCTATGGCTACACCTTC. As protein: CASSLRGQASYGYTF.

The V call is TRBV5-1, the J call TRBJ2-3; D is unclear. The V gene lost 7 bases and the J gene lost 0 bases, with 9 bases spanning the gap. CDR1 is SGHRS, CDR2 YFSETQ, per germline. This CDR3 has 13 amino acids. CDR3 protein: CASGRESTDTQYF. CDR3 bases: TGCGCCAGCGGCCGTGAAAGCACAGATACGCAGTATTTT.

This rearrangement joins TRBV27 to TRBJ1-2; D gene uncertain. V was shortened by 4 bases and J by 4 bases, with 19 bases between the two germline ends. Germline V CDR1 and CDR2: MNHEY, SMNVEV (reference sequence). The CDR3 spans 16 residues. Here the CDR3 DNA reads TGTGCCAGCAGTTCGCACCTCCTAGTCTCCTCCTATGGCTACACCTTC. It is translated as CASSSHLLVSSYGYTF.

The chain employs TRBV27 and TRBJ1-1, with 8 bases that match TRBD1. This CDR3 comprises 13 residues. The J segment lost 11 bases and the V segment lost 5 bases, leaving 10 bases of the junction unmatched. Germline CDR1 reads MNHEY; CDR2 reads SMNVEV (reference sequence). The CDR3 loop reads CASSAGQVVEAFF. The CDR3 coding sequence is TGTGCCAGCAGTGCGGGACAGGTGGTCGAGGCTTTCTTT.

CDR3 loop: CASRGTTDYNEQFF. CDR3 nucleotides: TGCGCCAGCAGAGGGACTACCGACTACAATGAGCAGTTCTTC. The chain is built from TRBV5-1 and TRBJ2-1; 7 nucleotides agree with TRBD2. In germline, CDR1 is SGHRS, CDR2 YFSETQ. V lost 5 bases, J lost 3 bases, and 5 bases stayed unmatched. The CDR3 length is 14 residues.

This chain joins TRBV28 and TRBJ1-2, with D possibly TRBD1 on 6 matching bases. The germline gives CDR1 MDHEN, CDR2 SYDVKM. The length of the CDR3 is 18 residues. Trimming cost V 5 bases and J 4 bases, with 26 bases left between them. The CDR3 is CASSPQPGQIGIAYGYTF. The CDR3 DNA reads as TGTGCCAGCAGTCCCCAACCGGGACAAATCGGGATTGCCTATGGCTACACCTTC.

This clone was observed once. The V gene is TRBV5-1, the J gene TRBJ1-1; 7 nucleotides line up with TRBD1. The CDR3 is 15 amino acids. Germline V gives CDR1 SGHRS, CDR2 YFSETQ. V was clipped by 5 bases and J by 1 base; unmatched bases: 8. The CDR3 loop is CASSSQGVTNTEAFF. In DNA form, the CDR3 reads TGCGCCAGCAGTTCCCAGGGGGTTACGAACACTGAAGCTTTCTTT.

The chain links TRBV4-2 to TRBJ1-1; D remains ambiguous. Between the trimmed V and J ends, which lost 1 base and 4 bases, there was a span of 10 bases. Germline V gene sequence: CDR1 LGHNA, CDR2 YNFKEQ. CDR3 length: 14 amino acids. The CDR3 sequence: CASSQVPGSTEAFF. DNA of the CDR3: TGTGCCAGCAGCCAAGTTCCCGGGTCCACTGAAGCTTTCTTT.

The chain is built from TRBV7-3 and TRBJ2-5; TRBD1 is a possible D gene (6 bases). V lost 2 bases and J lost 1, with 8 bases in between. The CDR3 length is 14 residues. Germline loops: CDR1 SGHTA, CDR2 FQGTGA. The CDR3 DNA reads as TGTGCCAGCAGCTTAGGGGGCCCCCAAGAGACCCAGTACTTC. It is translated as CASSLGGPQETQYF.

The chain is built from TRBV18 and TRBJ1-1; a possible D gene is TRBD1 (5 bases). Trimming removed 4 bases from V and 4 bases from J, with 16 bases in between. The CDR3 has 15 amino acids. Germline V lookup: CDR1 KGHSH, CDR2 LQKENI. This CDR3 is CASSLGLGSLTEAFF. Written as DNA, the CDR3 is TGTGCCAGCTCACTGGGACTAGGGTCGCTCACTGAAGCTTTCTTT. The variable domain in full, completed from reference TRBV18 and TRBJ1-1, reads NAGVMQNPRHLVRRRGQEARLRCSPMKGHSHVYWYRQLPEEGLKFMVYLQKENIIDESGMPKERFSAEFPKEGPSILRIQQVVRGDSAAYFCASSLGLGSLTEAFFGQGTRLTVV.

J is TRBJ1-5 and V is TRBV30, with D perhaps TRBD1 (5 bases). CDR3 length: 13 residues. CDR1 GTSNPN and CDR2 SVGIG come from the germline V gene (reference sequence). Trimming removed 0 bases at V and 2 bases at J, with 5 bases between. The CDR3 nucleotides are TGTGCCTGGAGTGTACAGGGCAATCAGCCCCAGCATTTT. Amino acid sequence: CAWSVQGNQPQHF.

The chain employs TRBV5-1 and TRBJ1-2; perhaps TRBD1 as D (5 bases). Trimming removed 3 bases from V and 9 bases from J, with 18 bases in between. The CDR3 contains 14 residues. From germline, CDR1 is SGHRS and CDR2 YFSETQ. CDR3 sequence reads: CASSWSTGELSYTF. The CDR3 nucleotides are TGCGCCAGCAGCTGGAGTACGGGGGAACTCAGCTACACCTTC.

A few counts support this clone. This chain connects TRBV9 to TRBJ2-2; 16 nucleotides align to TRBD2. The CDR3 is 20 residues long. Unmatched junction bases numbered 12, after V lost 4 bases and J lost 3 bases. From germline, CDR1 is SGDLS and CDR2 YYNGEE. CDR3 coding DNA: TGTGCCAGCAGCCACAACCCGGGACTAGCGGGGGGGCCGGACACCGGGGAGCTGTTTTTT. Translating gives CASSHNPGLAGGPDTGELFF.